These 7 T cell receptor beta chains originate from one sample sequenced in a study of CD8 T cells in ankylosing spondylitis. Notes on the study in general: For ankylosing spondylitis blood, a TCR beta motif of several highly homologous variants appeared characteristic.

Their antigens remain unidentified. One entry per CDR3 protein, called by TCRdb with MiXCR from the 5' RACE reads. The sample has about 540,000 distinct CDR3 sequences; roughly 13% are singletons. Material for sequencing was blood, either unsorted or a sorted T cell fraction (not recorded which). These receptors all come from a male donor with ankylosing spondylitis.

This clonotype came up a few times. The chain couples TRBV2 to TRBJ2-1; D gene unclear. CDR3 length: 14 amino acids. The germline CDR1 and CDR2 sequences are SNHLY and FYNNEI. The V end was cut by 6 bases, the J end by 1 base, with 10 bases between. This CDR3 is CASRGSTSYNEQFF. CDR3 nucleotide sequence: TGTGCCAGCAGGGGTAGCACGTCCTACAATGAGCAGTTCTTC.

There are a few counts of this clonotype. The V gene is TRBV2, the J gene TRBJ1-3, with D maybe TRBD1 (5 bases). V lost 6 bases and J lost 4, with 7 bases in between. The CDR3 has 12 amino acids. Germline loops: CDR1 SNHLY, CDR2 FYNNEI. The CDR3 spells CASRTEGNTIYF. As DNA, the CDR3 is TGTGCCAGCAGGACAGAGGGAAACACCATATATTTT.

The table lists this clonotype with a few counts. The chain uses TRBV7-8 and TRBJ1-5; 11 bases match TRBD1. J lost 2 bases, V lost 4 bases, and 4 bases had no gene match. The CDR3 contains 16 residues. Germline V lookup: CDR1 SGHVS, CDR2 FQNEAQ. Here the CDR3 reads CASSSGQGAGNQPQHF. The DNA for the CDR3 is TGTGCCAGCAGCTCAGGACAGGGGGCGGGCAATCAGCCCCAGCATTTT.

This chain joins TRBV24-1 and TRBJ2-3, with TRBD2 matching over 8 bases. Germline V gene sequence: CDR1 KGHDR, CDR2 SFDVKD. V shed 6 bases, J shed 2 bases, and the junction held 6 bases outside the gene matches. The CDR3 is 15 residues long. The CDR3 region is CATSRGSGNTDTQYF. CDR3 bases: TGTGCCACCAGTAGAGGTAGCGGGAACACAGATACGCAGTATTTT.

There are many counts of this clonotype. The chain is built from TRBV5-1 and TRBJ1-1; D gene unclear. V was shortened by 1 base and J by 5 bases, with 12 bases between the two germline ends. Germline V gene lookup returns CDR1 SGHRS and CDR2 YFSETQ. This CDR3 comprises 14 residues. The CDR3 reads CASSLWGRDTEAFF. The CDR3 bases are TGCGCCAGCAGCTTGTGGGGTAGGGATACTGAAGCTTTCTTT.

This clonotype occurred many times. The CDR3, as DNA: TGTGCCAGCAGCTTTGGACTAGCGGGAAACACCGGGGAGCTGTTTTTT. Residues: CASSFGLAGNTGELFF. The chain recombines TRBV11-3 with TRBJ2-2; 12 bases map to TRBD2. CDR3 length equals 16 residues. V lost 3 bases, J lost 2 bases, and 1 base stayed unmatched. From germline, CDR1 is SGHNT and CDR2 YENEEA.

This clonotype came up many times. The CDR3 DNA is TGCGCCAGCAGCTTGGCGGGGTCTGGAAACACCATATATTTT. Its protein product is CASSLAGSGNTIYF. The chain recombines TRBV5-1 with TRBJ1-3; D remains ambiguous. The CDR3 is 14 amino acids. With 0 bases removed from V and 1 base from J, the gap between germline ends came to 5 bases. The V gene's germline CDR1 is SGHRS and CDR2 YFSETQ.